Listed here are 27 T cell receptor beta chains from one sample, sequenced in a study of CD4 and CD8 cells across lung adenocarcinoma regions. TCRdb called the PCR reads again in MiXCR, with one record for every CDR3 protein. Seen here are 5,500 to 8,500 distinct CDR3 sequences, about 54% observed once, and the top ten hold over 40%. Material: CD8+ T cells from the center of a lung tumor. All receptors derive from a male donor with lung adenocarcinoma. The CD4 and CD8 labels of this study may be unreliable.

The V call is TRBV5-1, the J call TRBJ2-5; 10 bases fit TRBD2. V shed 5 bases, J shed 5 bases, and the junction held 6 bases outside the gene matches. Germline CDR1 SGHRS, CDR2 YFSETQ. The CDR3 contains 14 residues. CDR3 sequence (DNA): TGCGCCAGCAGTCTAGCGGGAGTGCCGGAGACCCAGTACTTC. Its protein product is CASSLAGVPETQYF.

Notes on this clonotype: A read error may be the cause here, since a much bigger clone is one base away. The chain joins TRBV7-3 to TRBJ2-1; TRBD2 aligns across 7 bases. Judging by the DNA end, TRBJ2-7 fits better; the J call may be wrong. The CDR3 contains 14 residues. Germline V gene sequence: CDR1 SGHTA, CDR2 FQGTGA. Here the CDR3 reads CASSLASGANEQYF. The CDR3 DNA reads as TGTGCCAGCAGCTTGGCTAGCGGAGCCAATGAGCAGTACTTC.

CDR3 protein: CASSPLAGGQETQYF. The CDR3 nucleotides are TGCGCCAGCAGCCCTCTCGCGGGAGGGCAGGAGACCCAGTACTTC. The V gene is TRBV10-2, the J gene TRBJ2-5; 9 positions agree with TRBD2. V shed 6 bases, J shed 5 bases, and the junction held 10 bases outside the gene matches. The CDR3 is 15 amino acids. The germline V gene encodes CDR1 WSHSY and CDR2 SAAADI.

This chain uses TRBV10-1 with TRBJ2-3; 8 nucleotides match TRBD1. The J call may be incorrect, as the DNA end agrees better with TRBJ2-7. This CDR3 is 14 amino acids long. CDR1 and CDR2 from the germline V gene are WNHNN and SYGVQD (reference sequence). This CDR3 is CAGSAGQDQDTQYF. The CDR3 DNA sequence: TGCGCGGGCAGTGCGGGACAGGACCAAGATACGCAGTACTTC.

Written as DNA, the CDR3 is TGTGCCAGCAGCGTAGGCGCTAGCGGGAAGGATACGCAGTATTTT. Its translation: CASSVGASGKDTQYF. The chain links TRBV9 to TRBJ2-3; TRBD2 matches at 9 bases. V shed 0 bases, J shed 6 bases, and the junction held 5 bases outside the gene matches. The CDR3 consists of 15 residues. Germline loops: CDR1 SGDLS, CDR2 YYNGEE.

V usage is TRBV7-6 and J usage is TRBJ2-1; TRBD2 matches at 9 bases. The V gene's germline CDR1 is SGHVS and CDR2 FNYEAQ. V trimming: 5 bases; J trimming: 5 bases; junction bases outside the gene matches: 10. The CDR3 length is 16 residues. The CDR3 DNA sequence: TGTGCCAGCAGCACCCAAGAGACTAGCGGACACAATGAGCAGTTCTTC. It translates to CASSTQETSGHNEQFF.

This clonotype was picked up a small number of times. This rearrangement joins TRBV12-3 or TRBV12-4 to TRBJ2-2; D is perhaps TRBD1 or TRBD2 (6 bases each). Trimming removed 5 bases from V and 9 bases from J, with 16 bases in between. This CDR3 has 14 residues. The CDR3 sequence: CASSPGGGRRELFF. The CDR3 nucleotides are TGTGCCAGCAGTCCCGGGGGCGGGCGGCGGGAGCTGTTTTTT.

The J gene is TRBJ2-1, the V gene TRBV12-3 or TRBV12-4; D uncertain. Deletions cut 6 bases from V and 5 bases from J, with 14 bases between. The CDR3 consists of 14 residues. Here the CDR3 reads CASRSGLQNNEQFF. CDR3 DNA: TGTGCCAGCAGGTCCGGGCTACAAAACAATGAGCAGTTCTTC.

In its sample, this clonotype was seen many times. In nucleotides, the CDR3 is TGTGCCAGTAGACAGCGGGGTGGCGGGGAGCTGTTTTTT. Encoded protein: CASRQRGGGELFF. V and J are TRBV6-1 and TRBJ2-2; 7 nucleotides match TRBD2. The CDR3 loop spans 13 amino acids. The germline gives CDR1 MNHNS, CDR2 SASEGT. Losses at the gene ends were 9 bases for V and 7 bases for J; bases not matched to a gene: 8.

This clonotype was seen just once. The chain couples TRBV6-1 to TRBJ2-3; D call uncertain. Deletions cut 4 bases from V and 0 bases from J, with 5 bases between. Germline CDR1 MNHNS, CDR2 SASEGT. The CDR3 length is 13 residues. The CDR3 protein is CASSGVSTDTQYF. As DNA, the CDR3 is TGTGCCAGCAGTGGAGTTAGCACAGATACGCAGTATTTT.

Of note for this clonotype: The junction differs from germline at one of its ends, possibly a read error. The rearrangement uses TRBV27 and TRBJ2-5; D may match TRBD1 or TRBD2 (5 bases each). The CDR3 covers 16 residues. Germline V gene sequence: CDR1 MNHEY, CDR2 SMNVEV (reference sequence). CDR3 residues: CASRWGGPGDQETQYF. DNA of the CDR3: TGTGCCAGCAGGTGGGGCGGTCCTGGGGACCAAGAGACGCAGTACTTC.

This clonotype was counted between two and nine times. The chain uses TRBV6-1 and TRBJ2-5; D is possibly TRBD2 (5 bases). V shed 6 bases and J shed 1 base, with 15 bases lying between them. The CDR3 consists of 15 residues. Per the germline V gene, CDR1 is MNHNS and CDR2 is SASEGT. CDR3 in DNA: TGTGCCAGCAGCCCACTAGGGCGGGTCCAAGAGACCCAGTACTTC. Translated, it gives CASSPLGRVQETQYF.

Regarding this clonotype: Germline and junction disagree at one end, which may indicate a read error. The CDR3 region has the DNA TGTGCCAGCAGTTACGCTAGGGTCGAAGAGACGCAGTACTTT. Translating it yields CASSYARVEETQYF. The V gene is TRBV6-5, the J gene TRBJ2-3; no reliable D call. This CDR3 is 14 amino acids long. Per germline, CDR1 MNHEY and CDR2 SVGAGI.

In the case of this clonotype: One end of the junction does not line up with germline, which may come from a read error. The gene calls are TRBV7-7 and TRBJ2-5; perhaps TRBD1 as D (5 bases). Looked up from germline, CDR1 is SSHAT and CDR2 is FNYEAQ (reference sequence). The CDR3 sequence is 14 residues long. The CDR3 region is CASSFDSVQETQYF. The CDR3 region has the DNA TGTGCTAGCAGCTTTGACAGCGTACAAGAGACCCAGTACTTC.

This clonotype has only one observation. This chain joins TRBV27 and TRBJ2-4, with TRBD2 identical over 9 bases. Germline V CDR1 and CDR2: MNHEY, SMNVEV (reference sequence). The junction had 17 bases not matched to a gene; V was cut back by 4 bases and J by 13 bases. The CDR3 loop spans 16 amino acids. The CDR3 coding sequence is TGTGCCAGCAGTTCACGGCGAGCGGGAGGCAAAGACACGCAGTACTTC. It encodes CASSSRRAGGKDTQYF.

This clonotype was seen a handful of times. The J gene is TRBJ2-1, the V gene TRBV6-1, with D possibly matching TRBD2 (5 bases). CDR3 length: 11 amino acids. Germline assignment: CDR1 MNHNS and CDR2 SASEGT. The V gene lost 8 bases and the J gene lost 7 bases, with 9 bases spanning the gap. As DNA, the CDR3 is TGTGCCAGCTCGAGGGTAAATGAGCAGTTCTTC. It translates to CASSRVNEQFF.

Comments on this clonotype: Mismatch with germline at one junction end may stem from a read error. The CDR3 is CSRGEGGGGPDTQYF. CDR3 sequence (DNA): TGTTCCAGGGGGGAGGGGGGGGGGGGCCCAGATACGCAGTACTTC. This chain links TRBV6-1 with TRBJ2-3; the D gene could be TRBD1 or TRBD2 (7 bases each). The assigned J gene may be wrong: the sequence end matches TRBJ2-7 better. The CDR3 extends over 15 amino acids. Germline CDR1 MNHNS, CDR2 SASEGT.

This clonotype has a count of ten or more. The genes are TRBV27 and TRBJ2-1; 11 bases agree with TRBD2. The germline V gene has CDR1 MNHEY and CDR2 SMNVEV (reference sequence). The CDR3 is 15 amino acids. Trimming took 5 bases from V and 3 from J; bases not matched to a gene: 3. The chain's CDR3 is CASSTSGSHYNEQFF. For the CDR3, the DNA is TGTGCCAGCAGTACTAGCGGGAGCCACTACAATGAGCAGTTCTTC.

This clonotype is medium-sized in the sample. The rearrangement joins TRBV6-1 to TRBJ2-1, with D unresolved. Germline V gene lookup returns CDR1 MNHNS and CDR2 SASEGT. Trimming removed 3 bases from V and 0 bases from J, with 12 bases in between. This CDR3 is 16 amino acids long. The CDR3 sequence: CASSEEGFRSYNEQFF. CDR3 nucleotide sequence: TGTGCCAGCAGTGAGGAAGGTTTTCGCTCCTACAATGAGCAGTTCTTC.

The sample holds many counts of this clonotype. The J gene is TRBJ2-1, the V gene TRBV12-3 or TRBV12-4; 9 bases match TRBD1. V was clipped by 2 bases and J by 8 bases; unmatched bases: 7. This CDR3 has 15 residues. The CDR3 sequence: CASSLMGQGRDEQFF. The CDR3, as DNA: TGTGCCAGCAGTTTAATGGGACAGGGTAGGGATGAGCAGTTCTTC.

This clonotype was seen more than once but under ten times. The V call is TRBV4-1, the J call TRBJ2-1; 10 nucleotides align to TRBD2. V gave up 8 bases and J gave up 7 bases; unmatched junction bases: 8. Germline CDR1 and CDR2: MGHRA and YSYEKL. The CDR3 is 14 amino acids. The CDR3 DNA sequence: TGCGCCAGCCGACCCGGGACTAGCGCGAATGAGCAGTTCTTC. Its translation is CASRPGTSANEQFF.

V gene TRBV27 combines with J gene TRBJ2-5; 10 bases fit TRBD2. V lost 5 bases and J lost 7; bases outside the gene matches: 10. The CDR3 has 15 amino acids. Looked up from germline, CDR1 is MNHEY and CDR2 is SMNVEV (reference sequence). The CDR3 nucleotides read TGTGCCAGCAGTCCCCGGACTAGCGGCACCGGGACCCAGTACTTC. The encoded protein is CASSPRTSGTGTQYF.

About this clonotype: At one end, the junction sequence differs from germline, possibly due to a read error. The chain links TRBV6-8 to TRBJ2-4, with D tentatively TRBD2 (5 bases). Germline V CDR1 and CDR2: MNHGY, SAAAGT. There are 17 residues in the CDR3. The CDR3 sequence is CASSYPLAVRATDIQYF. For the CDR3, the DNA is TGTGCCAGCAGTTACCCACTGGCGGTGCGGGCCACAGATATTCAGTATTTC.

The gene calls are TRBV10-2 and TRBJ2-1, with D perhaps assigned TRBD1 or TRBD2 (5 bases each). The J call is doubtful: the DNA matches TRBJ2-7 better. The CDR3 covers 15 residues. The germline gives CDR1 WSHSY, CDR2 SAAADI. The CDR3 bases are TGCGCCAGCAGTGAGTCGGCAGGGACGGGCTACGAGCAGTACTTC. This encodes CASSESAGTGYEQYF.

The chain recombines TRBV6-2 or TRBV6-3 with TRBJ2-1, with D perhaps TRBD1 (6 bases). CDR3 size: 15 residues. Per the germline V gene, CDR1 is MNHEY and CDR2 is SVGEGT. Trimming removed 6 bases at V and 1 base at J, with 13 bases between. The CDR3 is CASSLGDTSYNEQFF. CDR3 coding DNA: TGTGCCAGCAGCCTGGGGGACACTTCCTACAATGAGCAGTTCTTC.

This clonotype was picked up a small number of times. This chain uses TRBV10-3 with TRBJ2-3; 7 bases are shared with TRBD1. The CDR3 is 14 residues long. Germline V gives CDR1 ENHRY, CDR2 SYGVKD. Unmatched junction bases numbered 8, after V lost 5 bases and J lost 6 bases. CDR3 protein: CAISNRDSSDTQYF. The CDR3 DNA sequence: TGTGCCATCAGTAACCGGGACAGCAGCGATACGCAGTATTTT.

The CDR3, as DNA: TGTGCCTGGGGTACTAAGGGACACCTAGGAAAACTGTTTTTT. It yields the protein CAWGTKGHLGKLFF. The V and J genes are TRBV30 and TRBJ1-4, with D perhaps TRBD1 (6 bases). Trimming took 5 bases from V and 10 from J, leaving 20 bases between them. Germline V gene data show CDR1 as GTSNPN and CDR2 as SVGIG (reference sequence). This CDR3 is 14 amino acids long.